These T cell receptor beta chains were read from a single sample in a study of blood T cell repertoires in COVID-19. This table comes from immunoSEQ multiplex PCR, and its TCRdb copy is limited to in-frame clones, with some not included. In the table there are under 300,000 clones, 91% of which are singletons. Sequenced sample: PBMCs or T cells enriched from blood (not recorded which). The receptors were sampled from a human donor in a cohort exposed to, infected with or recovered from COVID-19 (not recorded which). The donor label of this sample is uncertain. The CDR3 runs from the conserved cysteine through the conserved F or W. The order of the fields is clone size, V gene, D gene, J gene, CDR3 protein, CDR3 DNA. A D gene is named only where the DNA matches it firmly. Clone size is shown for a subset of rows, as once, few, many or a class of expanded clone.

clone_size: .; v_call: TRBV30; d_call: TRBD1; j_call: TRBJ2-1; cdr3_aa: CARGQGLNEQFF; cdr3_nt: TGTGCCAGGGGACAGGGGTTGAATGAGCAGTTCTTC
clone_size: once; v_call: TRBV5-4; d_call: .; j_call: TRBJ2-3; cdr3_aa: CASSFGVVGRGDTQYF; cdr3_nt: TGTGCCAGCAGCTTCGGGGTTGTGGGTCGTGGAGATACGCAGTATTTT
clone_size: .; v_call: TRBV7-9; d_call: TRBD1; j_call: TRBJ1-4; cdr3_aa: CASSLVMGQGVGGLFF; cdr3_nt: TGTGCCAGCAGCTTAGTGATGGGACAGGGTGTTGGAGGGCTGTTTTTT
clone_size: .; v_call: TRBV7-8; d_call: TRBD2; j_call: TRBJ2-1; cdr3_aa: CASSLIAGGSGEQFF; cdr3_nt: TGTGCCAGCAGCTTAATTGCGGGGGGGAGCGGTGAGCAGTTCTTC
clone_size: .; v_call: TRBV11-3; d_call: .; j_call: TRBJ1-1; cdr3_aa: CASSLGGQSTEAFF; cdr3_nt: TGTGCCAGCAGCTTAGGGGGACAAAGTACTGAAGCTTTCTTT
clone_size: .; v_call: TRBV19; d_call: .; j_call: TRBJ1-2; cdr3_aa: CASSIRSGGWVRGYTF; cdr3_nt: TGTGCCAGTAGTATACGAAGCGGAGGGTGGGTGCGGGGCTACACCTTC
clone_size: .; v_call: TRBV10-1; d_call: .; j_call: TRBJ2-1; cdr3_aa: CASRTEGDNEQFF; cdr3_nt: TGCGCCAGCAGGACCGAAGGGGACAATGAGCAGTTCTTC
clone_size: .; v_call: TRBV21-1; d_call: .; j_call: TRBJ1-5; cdr3_aa: CASSTRGVSSNQPQHF; cdr3_nt: TGTGCCAGCAGCACCAGGGGAGTTTCTAGCAATCAGCCCCAGCATTTT
clone_size: .; v_call: TRBV19; d_call: .; j_call: TRBJ2-7; cdr3_aa: CASSSGSSYEQYF; cdr3_nt: TGTGCCAGTAGTTCAGGGTCCTCCTACGAGCAGTACTTC
clone_size: .; v_call: TRBV6-1; d_call: .; j_call: TRBJ1-5; cdr3_aa: CASSEVTGQPQHF; cdr3_nt: TGTGCCAGCAGTGAAGTTACTGGTCAGCCCCAGCATTTT
clone_size: .; v_call: TRBV25-1; d_call: .; j_call: TRBJ1-2; cdr3_aa: CASSQNRVGYTF; cdr3_nt: TGTGCCAGCAGTCAGAACAGGGTTGGCTACACCTTC
clone_size: .; v_call: TRBV5-5; d_call: .; j_call: TRBJ1-3; cdr3_aa: CASSLELISGNTIYF; cdr3_nt: TGTGCCAGCAGCTTGGAGCTCATCTCTGGAAACACCATATATTTT
clone_size: .; v_call: TRBV7-8; d_call: TRBD2; j_call: TRBJ2-5; cdr3_aa: CASSFRPGLAQETQYF; cdr3_nt: TGTGCCAGCAGCTTCCGACCGGGACTAGCGCAAGAGACCCAGTACTTC
clone_size: .; v_call: TRBV18; d_call: .; j_call: TRBJ1-4; cdr3_aa: CASSAVGEEKLFF; cdr3_nt: TGTGCCAGCTCGGCGGTCGGGGAGGAAAAACTGTTTTTT
clone_size: .; v_call: TRBV12-5; d_call: .; j_call: TRBJ2-5; cdr3_aa: CASGLGQQETQYF; cdr3_nt: TGTGCTAGTGGTTTGGGACAGCAAGAGACCCAGTACTTC
clone_size: .; v_call: TRBV11-2; d_call: .; j_call: TRBJ1-1; cdr3_aa: CASSIQRGTEAFF; cdr3_nt: TGTGCCAGCAGCATTCAAAGAGGAACTGAAGCTTTCTTT
clone_size: .; v_call: TRBV11-2; d_call: .; j_call: TRBJ2-2; cdr3_aa: CASSHELNTGELFF; cdr3_nt: TGTGCCAGCAGCCACGAGCTTAACACCGGGGAGCTGTTTTTT
clone_size: .; v_call: TRBV11-3; d_call: .; j_call: TRBJ2-1; cdr3_aa: CASSSMASNEQFF; cdr3_nt: TGTGCCAGCAGCTCCATGGCCTCAAATGAGCAGTTCTTC
clone_size: .; v_call: TRBV11-3; d_call: TRBD2; j_call: TRBJ2-3; cdr3_aa: CASGTSSTDTQYF; cdr3_nt: TGTGCCAGCGGGACTAGCAGCACAGATACGCAGTATTTT
clone_size: .; v_call: TRBV15; d_call: .; j_call: TRBJ2-6; cdr3_aa: CATSRGGAGANVLTF; cdr3_nt: TGTGCCACCAGCAGAGGAGGTGCTGGGGCCAACGTCCTGACTTTC
clone_size: .; v_call: TRBV2; d_call: TRBD1; j_call: TRBJ2-2; cdr3_aa: CASSGQGNSGELFF; cdr3_nt: TGTGCCAGCAGTGGACAGGGGAACTCCGGGGAGCTGTTTTTT
clone_size: .; v_call: TRBV28; d_call: .; j_call: TRBJ1-1; cdr3_aa: CASRGGPEAFF; cdr3_nt: TGTGCCAGCAGGGGGGGACCTGAAGCTTTCTTT
clone_size: .; v_call: TRBV9; d_call: .; j_call: TRBJ2-1; cdr3_aa: CASSQGVSGYNEQFF; cdr3_nt: TGTGCCAGCAGCCAAGGGGTTTCGGGCTACAATGAGCAGTTCTTC
clone_size: .; v_call: TRBV6-5; d_call: .; j_call: TRBJ2-7; cdr3_aa: CASSYSNYNSYEQYF; cdr3_nt: TGTGCCAGCAGTTACTCGAATTATAATAGCTACGAGCAGTACTTC
clone_size: .; v_call: TRBV9; d_call: .; j_call: TRBJ1-4; cdr3_aa: CASSVGGEDEKLFF; cdr3_nt: TGTGCCAGCAGCGTAGGTGGTGAGGATGAAAAACTGTTTTTT
clone_size: .; v_call: TRBV4-1; d_call: TRBD2; j_call: TRBJ2-5; cdr3_aa: CASSQEAPSGVHRRETQYF; cdr3_nt: TGCGCCAGCAGCCAAGAAGCTCCTAGCGGGGTTCATAGGAGGGAGACCCAGTACTTC
clone_size: .; v_call: TRBV28; d_call: .; j_call: TRBJ1-2; cdr3_aa: CASAPLGESALYGGYTF; cdr3_nt: TGTGCCAGCGCCCCGCTAGGGGAATCTGCCCTCTATGGTGGCTACACCTTC
clone_size: .; v_call: TRBV6-4; d_call: .; j_call: TRBJ1-5; cdr3_aa: CASSDSEGGPQHF; cdr3_nt: TGTGCCAGCAGTGACTCTGAGGGCGGGCCCCAGCATTTT
clone_size: .; v_call: TRBV2; d_call: TRBD1; j_call: TRBJ1-1; cdr3_aa: CASRGQFRQTQNTEAFF; cdr3_nt: TGTGCCAGCAGGGGACAGTTCCGCCAAACCCAAAACACTGAAGCTTTCTTT
clone_size: .; v_call: TRBV6-5; d_call: TRBD1; j_call: TRBJ1-1; cdr3_aa: CASRETGGTEAFF; cdr3_nt: TGTGCCAGCAGGGAGACAGGGGGAACTGAAGCTTTCTTT
clone_size: .; v_call: TRBV2; d_call: TRBD1; j_call: TRBJ1-4; cdr3_aa: CASREQGVPNEKLFF; cdr3_nt: TGTGCCAGCAGAGAACAGGGGGTACCTAATGAAAAACTGTTTTTT
clone_size: .; v_call: TRBV25-1; d_call: TRBD1; j_call: TRBJ2-7; cdr3_aa: CASSELTGGRYEQYF; cdr3_nt: TGTGCCAGCAGTGAACTGACAGGGGGCAGATACGAGCAGTACTTC
clone_size: .; v_call: TRBV9; d_call: .; j_call: TRBJ1-3; cdr3_aa: CASSPGNTIYF; cdr3_nt: TGTGCCAGCAGCCCGGGAAACACCATATATTTT
clone_size: .; v_call: TRBV14; d_call: .; j_call: TRBJ1-1; cdr3_aa: CASSHRGGNTEAFF; cdr3_nt: TGTGCCAGCAGCCACAGGGGTGGGAACACTGAAGCTTTCTTT
clone_size: .; v_call: TRBV19; d_call: .; j_call: TRBJ1-5; cdr3_aa: CASSRPVTGSYQPQHF; cdr3_nt: TGTGCCAGTAGTAGACCCGTGACAGGCTCTTATCAGCCCCAGCATTTT
clone_size: .; v_call: TRBV3-1/TRBV3-2; d_call: TRBD1; j_call: TRBJ1-2; cdr3_aa: CASSLTGVDGYTF; cdr3_nt: TGTGCCAGCAGCTTGACAGGGGTTGATGGCTACACCTTC
clone_size: .; v_call: TRBV3-1/TRBV3-2; d_call: .; j_call: TRBJ2-6; cdr3_aa: CASSKEGSGANVLTF; cdr3_nt: TGTGCCAGCAGCAAGGAGGGCTCTGGGGCCAACGTCCTGACTTTC